This T cell receptor beta chain was identified in a study of cytotoxic CD8 clonotypes in ibrutinib-treated CLL. Study summary: Of a cohort that held around 10 relapsed/refractory and roughly 14 treatment-naive patients, some 17 were IGHV unmutated. Partial responders approximately 24, complete 2; some twelve progressed and some 15 stayed in remission by median roughly 70 months.

To note about this clone: Its antigen is undetermined.

The study, taken as a whole, reports: Public clonotypes were seen rarely and were contracted or stable on treatment.

Using immunoSEQ multiplex PCR, the repertoire was profiled, and TCRdb retains in-frame clones only, with some absent. The data contain 250,000 to 350,000 clones, 60% to 80% of them singletons. Genomic DNA for TCR beta libraries, around 2 micrograms, came from cryopreserved PBMCs. This clonotype was sampled from a human donor with chronic lymphocytic leukemia. Sequenced material: PBMCs, taken at disease progression, from a patient treated with ibrutinib.

Here the CDR3 DNA reads TGTGCCAGCTCACCTTACAGAGCCGAACAAGAGACCCAGTACTTC. Translated, it gives CASSPYRAEQETQYF. The chain joins TRBV18 to TRBJ2-5, with D unclear. Per germline, CDR1 KGHSH and CDR2 LQKENI. V was shortened by 3 bases and J by 2 bases, with 13 bases between the two germline ends. The CDR3 spans 15 residues. Based on the CDR3 plus reference TRBV18 and TRBJ2-5, the full variable domain is NAGVMQNPRHLVRRRGQEARLRCSPMKGHSHVYWYRQLPEEGLKFMVYLQKENIIDESGMPKERFSAEFPKEGPSILRIQQVVRGDSAAYFCASSPYRAEQETQYFGPGTRLLVL.